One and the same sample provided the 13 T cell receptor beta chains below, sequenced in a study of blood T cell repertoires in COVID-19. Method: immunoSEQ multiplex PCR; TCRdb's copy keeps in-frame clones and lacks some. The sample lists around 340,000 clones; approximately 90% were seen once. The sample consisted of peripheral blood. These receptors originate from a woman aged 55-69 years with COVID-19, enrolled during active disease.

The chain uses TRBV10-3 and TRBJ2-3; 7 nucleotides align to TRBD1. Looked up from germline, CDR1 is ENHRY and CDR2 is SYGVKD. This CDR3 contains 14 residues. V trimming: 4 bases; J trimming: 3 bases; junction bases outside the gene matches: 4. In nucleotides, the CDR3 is TGTGCCATCAGTGTAGGGGGCGAGACAGATACGCAGTATTTT. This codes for CAISVGGETDTQYF.

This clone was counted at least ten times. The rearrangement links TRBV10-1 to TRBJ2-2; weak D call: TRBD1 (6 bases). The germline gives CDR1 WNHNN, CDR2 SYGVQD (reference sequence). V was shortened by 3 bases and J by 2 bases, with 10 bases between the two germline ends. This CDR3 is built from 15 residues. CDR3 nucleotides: TGCGCCAGCAGTGACAGGACAGAAAACACCGGGGAGCTGTTTTTT. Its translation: CASSDRTENTGELFF.

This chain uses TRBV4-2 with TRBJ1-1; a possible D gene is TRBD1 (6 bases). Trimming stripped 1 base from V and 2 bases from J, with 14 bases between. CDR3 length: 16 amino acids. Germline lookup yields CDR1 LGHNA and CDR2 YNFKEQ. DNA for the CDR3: TGTGCCAGCAGCCAAGGAGGGCACAGGGTTAACACTGAAGCTTTCTTT. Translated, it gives CASSQGGHRVNTEAFF.

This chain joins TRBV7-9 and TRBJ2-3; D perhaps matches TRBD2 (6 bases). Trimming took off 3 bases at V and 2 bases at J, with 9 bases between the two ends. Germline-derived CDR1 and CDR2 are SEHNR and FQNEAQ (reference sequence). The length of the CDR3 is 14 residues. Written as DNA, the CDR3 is TGTGCCAGCAGCTTTGGGACTTCCACAGATACGCAGTATTTT. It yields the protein CASSFGTSTDTQYF.

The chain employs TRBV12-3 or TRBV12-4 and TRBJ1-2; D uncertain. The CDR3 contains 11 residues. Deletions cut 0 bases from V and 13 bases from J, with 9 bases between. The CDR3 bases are TGTGCCAGCAGTTTAGCGCGGGTCTGCACCTTC. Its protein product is CASSLARVCTF.

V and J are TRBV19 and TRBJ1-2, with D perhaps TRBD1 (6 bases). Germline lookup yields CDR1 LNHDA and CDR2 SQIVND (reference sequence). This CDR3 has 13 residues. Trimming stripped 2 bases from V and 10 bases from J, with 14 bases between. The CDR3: CASSISPTGYYTF. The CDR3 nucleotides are TGTGCCAGTAGTATATCCCCGACAGGCTACTACACCTTC.

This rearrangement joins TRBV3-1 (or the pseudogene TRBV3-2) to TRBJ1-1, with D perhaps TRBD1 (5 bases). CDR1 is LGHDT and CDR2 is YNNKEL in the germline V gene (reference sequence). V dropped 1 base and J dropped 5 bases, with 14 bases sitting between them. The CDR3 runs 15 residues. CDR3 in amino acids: CASSQGAGIRTEAFF. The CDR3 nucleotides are TGTGCCAGCAGCCAAGGGGCAGGGATCCGGACTGAAGCTTTCTTT.

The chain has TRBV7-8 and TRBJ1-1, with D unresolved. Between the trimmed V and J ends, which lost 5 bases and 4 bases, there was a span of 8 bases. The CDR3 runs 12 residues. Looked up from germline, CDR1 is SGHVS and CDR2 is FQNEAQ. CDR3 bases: TGTGCCAGCAGCCCCTTCGGCACTGAAGCTTTCTTT. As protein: CASSPFGTEAFF.

The CDR3 loop reads CASSSLSGRGAEGANVLTF. CDR3 nucleotide sequence: TGTGCCAGTAGTAGCCTCTCCGGCCGGGGGGCTGAAGGGGCCAACGTCCTGACTTTC. The chain recombines TRBV19 with TRBJ2-6; TRBD2 is a possible D gene (7 bases). CDR3 length: 19 amino acids. Germline V gene sequence: CDR1 LNHDA, CDR2 SQIVND (reference sequence). V was clipped by 4 bases and J by 4 bases, with 23 bases between them.

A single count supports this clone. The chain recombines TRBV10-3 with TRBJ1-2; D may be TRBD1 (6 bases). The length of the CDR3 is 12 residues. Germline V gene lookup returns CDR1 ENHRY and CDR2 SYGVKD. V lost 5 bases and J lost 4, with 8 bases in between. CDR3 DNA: TGTGCCATCAGTTTGGACAGCTATGGCTACACCTTC. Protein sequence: CAISLDSYGYTF.

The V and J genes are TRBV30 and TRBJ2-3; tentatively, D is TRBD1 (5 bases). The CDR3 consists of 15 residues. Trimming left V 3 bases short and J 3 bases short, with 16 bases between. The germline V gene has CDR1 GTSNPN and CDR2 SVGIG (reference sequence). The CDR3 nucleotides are TGTGCCTGGAGGCCTTCAGGGAAAGGTACAGATACGCAGTATTTT. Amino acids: CAWRPSGKGTDTQYF.

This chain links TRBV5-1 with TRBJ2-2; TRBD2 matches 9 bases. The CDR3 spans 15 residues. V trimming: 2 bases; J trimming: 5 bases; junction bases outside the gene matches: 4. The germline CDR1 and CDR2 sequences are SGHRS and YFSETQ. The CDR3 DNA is TGCGCCAGCAGCTTAAGCGGGGGGAGAACCGGGGAGCTGTTTTTT. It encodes CASSLSGGRTGELFF. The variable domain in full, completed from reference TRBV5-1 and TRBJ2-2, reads KAGVTQTPRYLIKTRGQQVTLSCSPISGHRSVSWYQQTPGQGLQFLFEYFSETQRNKGNFPGRFSGRQFSNSRSEMNVSTLELGDSALYLCASSLSGGRTGELFFGEGSRLTVL.

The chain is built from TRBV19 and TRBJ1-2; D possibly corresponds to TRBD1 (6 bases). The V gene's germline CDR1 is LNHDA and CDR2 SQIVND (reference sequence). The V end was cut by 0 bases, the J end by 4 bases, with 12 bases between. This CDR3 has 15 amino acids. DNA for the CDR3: TGTGCCAGTAGTATAGATAGTAACAGGGTCTATGGCTACACCTTC. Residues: CASSIDSNRVYGYTF.